The 19 T cell receptor beta chains below were found in one sample sequenced in a study of OX40 agonist ivuxolimab in advanced cancers. Sequencing used immunoSEQ multiplex PCR; TCRdb keeps in-frame clones, though not all of them. The sample holds roughly 60,000 clones, around 80% seen once. Specimen: CD4+ or CD8+ T cells sorted from blood, collected in a trial of the OX40 agonist ivuxolimab. Receptors were obtained from an adult with an advanced solid tumor such as melanoma, head and neck, liver or kidney cancer.

This chain joins TRBV7-9 and TRBJ2-3; 9 positions match TRBD2. Per germline, CDR1 SEHNR and CDR2 FQNEAQ (reference sequence). The length of the CDR3 is 13 residues. V dropped 2 bases and J dropped 9; count of bases not matched to a gene: 3. The CDR3, as DNA: TGTGCCAGCAGCTTAAAGCGGGAGGACACGCAGTATTTT. This encodes CASSLKREDTQYF.

The chain joins TRBV28 to TRBJ2-7, with D tentatively TRBD2 (6 bases). Trimming left V 8 bases short and J 2 bases short, with 10 bases between. This CDR3 spans 12 amino acids. Germline loops: CDR1 MDHEN, CDR2 SYDVKM. CDR3 in DNA: TGTGCCAGCGGGACTGATACCTACGAGCAGTACTTC. Amino acid sequence: CASGTDTYEQYF.

The J gene is TRBJ2-7, the V gene TRBV21-1. TRBV21-1 has pseudogene status. There are 12 residues in the CDR3. CDR3 sequence reads: CASTMNSYEQYF. In nucleotides, the CDR3 is TGTGCCAGCACCATGAACTCCTACGAGCAGTACTTC.

The V and J genes are TRBV7-2 and TRBJ2-4; 9 bases map to TRBD1. J gave up 4 bases and V 4 bases, and 5 bases lay outside the gene matches. Germline loops: CDR1 SGHTA, CDR2 FQGNSA. The CDR3 runs to 15 residues. The CDR3 nucleotides are TGTGCCAGCAGCTCCGGGACAGGGCGGAAAAACATTCAGTACTTC. Encoded protein: CASSSGTGRKNIQYF.

The V gene is TRBV7-8, the J gene TRBJ1-5; TRBD1 aligns across 7 bases. Per the germline V gene, CDR1 is SGHVS and CDR2 is FQNEAQ. The CDR3 sequence is 15 residues long. Losses at the gene ends were 5 bases for V and 0 bases for J; bases not matched to a gene: 4. DNA of the CDR3: TGTGCCAGCAGCCGGGACAGTCATAGCAATCAGCCCCAGCATTTT. Translating it yields CASSRDSHSNQPQHF.

Points on this clone: The junction departs from the called germline gene at one end, perhaps through a read error. The chain joins TRBV5-3 to TRBJ1-1; possible D gene TRBD1, 6 bases. TRBV5-3 carries the ORF label, with uncertain function. CDR3 length: 11 residues. CDR3 DNA sequence: TGTGCCAGAAGCCGCCAAAGACAGGAGCATTTT. Translation gives CARSRQRQEHF.

The V gene is TRBV5-8, the J gene TRBJ2-5; 8 positions match TRBD1. Trimming took 3 bases from V and 2 from J; bases not matched to a gene: 6. This CDR3 is 15 amino acids long. Germline CDR1 is SGHTS and CDR2 is YDEGEE. CDR3 residues: CASSSQGQAQETQYF. CDR3 nucleotide sequence: TGTGCCAGCAGCTCCCAGGGACAGGCACAAGAGACCCAGTACTTC.

V gene TRBV7-8 combines with J gene TRBJ1-5; maybe TRBD1 (5 bases). Germline CDR1 and CDR2: SGHVS and FQNEAQ. There are 15 residues in the CDR3. V gave up 5 bases and J gave up 2 bases, with 13 bases separating them. The CDR3 loop is CASSRWGVGNQPQHF. CDR3 DNA: TGTGCCAGCAGCCGGTGGGGCGTAGGCAATCAGCCCCAGCATTTT.

The chain uses TRBV9 and TRBJ2-1, with 7 bases identical to TRBD1. CDR3 size: 16 residues. J lost 4 bases, V lost 0 bases, and 7 bases had no gene match. Germline V CDR1 and CDR2: SGDLS, YYNGEE. The CDR3 spells CASSVESGTVYNEQFF. In DNA form, the CDR3 reads TGTGCCAGCAGCGTAGAGTCCGGGACAGTTTACAATGAGCAGTTCTTC.

The chain carries TRBV4-2 and TRBJ2-4; D is uncertain. The CDR3 runs 15 residues. Trimming pared 4 bases from V and 0 bases from J, leaving 10 bases between. CDR1 is LGHNA, CDR2 YNFKEQ, per germline. Here the CDR3 reads CASSLGFLAKNIQYF. As DNA, the CDR3 is TGTGCCAGCAGCCTAGGATTCCTAGCCAAAAACATTCAGTACTTC.

The chain has TRBV5-1 and TRBJ1-1; D is possibly TRBD1 (5 bases). From germline, CDR1 is SGHRS and CDR2 YFSETQ. Trimming removed 4 bases from V and 5 bases from J, with 15 bases in between. The CDR3 is made up of 14 amino acids. CDR3 in amino acids: CASSKGNRPTEAFF. In DNA form, the CDR3 reads TGCGCCAGCAGCAAGGGAAACAGGCCAACTGAAGCTTTCTTT.

The CDR3 is CASSLNPGLTDTQYF. In DNA form, the CDR3 reads TGTGCCAGCAGCCTCAATCCGGGGCTCACAGATACGCAGTATTTT. The V call is TRBV5-4, the J call TRBJ2-3; D is perhaps TRBD1 or TRBD2 (5 bases each). Germline loops: CDR1 SGHNT, CDR2 YYREEE (reference sequence). Trimming stripped 4 bases from V and 2 bases from J, with 14 bases between. The CDR3 covers 15 residues.

The chain combines TRBV10-3 with TRBJ2-7; 7 nucleotides match TRBD1. This CDR3 has 14 amino acids. From germline, CDR1 is ENHRY and CDR2 SYGVKD. J was trimmed by 0 bases and V by 5 bases; bases with no gene match: 4. CDR3 in amino acids: CAISTDRASYEQYF. The CDR3 DNA reads as TGTGCCATCAGTACCGACAGGGCCTCCTACGAGCAGTACTTC.

V usage is TRBV9 and J usage is TRBJ2-1; unclear D gene. This CDR3 has 12 amino acids. V was pared by 0 bases and J by 10 bases, with 8 bases between. CDR1 and CDR2 from the germline V gene are SGDLS and YYNGEE. The CDR3 protein is CASSVGVGEQFF. The CDR3 DNA sequence: TGTGCCAGCAGCGTAGGTGTTGGGGAGCAGTTCTTC.

This chain joins TRBV11-3 and TRBJ2-5; 9 positions match TRBD1. The germline CDR1 and CDR2 sequences are SGHNT and YENEEA. There are 15 residues in the CDR3. V trimming: 5 bases; J trimming: 2 bases; junction bases outside the gene matches: 6. The chain's CDR3 is CASSTTDRGQETQYF. The CDR3 nucleotides read TGTGCCAGCAGCACGACTGACAGGGGGCAAGAGACCCAGTACTTC.

The V and J genes are TRBV5-6 and TRBJ1-2, with 7 bases fitting TRBD1. V shed 1 base and J 5 bases; nucleotides not matched to a gene: 2. Germline V gene lookup returns CDR1 SGHDT and CDR2 YYEEEE. This CDR3 comprises 13 residues. The CDR3 here is CASSLPGGYGYTF. CDR3 DNA: TGTGCCAGCAGCTTGCCAGGGGGGTATGGCTACACCTTC.

This sequence joins TRBV28 and TRBJ2-5; a weak D match, TRBD2 (6 bases). Germline CDR1 is MDHEN and CDR2 is SYDVKM. This CDR3 is 11 amino acids long. Trimming took 8 bases from V and 11 from J, leaving 15 bases between them. In DNA form, the CDR3 reads TGTGCCAGCGGTTCGGTCCGGGAGCAGTACTTC. Translating it yields CASGSVREQYF.

The chain recombines TRBV28 with TRBJ1-2; 9 nucleotides match TRBD1. CDR3 length: 16 residues. V was clipped by 6 bases and J by 3 bases; unmatched bases: 11. CDR1 and CDR2 from the germline V gene are MDHEN and SYDVKM. DNA for the CDR3: TGTGCCAGCAGCCTTTTCCTGGGACAGGGCGACTATGGCTACACCTTC. Its translation is CASSLFLGQGDYGYTF.

This clone has more than one count but fewer than ten. The chain joins TRBV19 to TRBJ1-1; D gene unclear. CDR1 is LNHDA, CDR2 SQIVND, per germline (reference sequence). CDR3 length: 11 amino acids. V lost 7 bases and J lost 8, with 11 bases in between. CDR3 region: CASIGRIEAFF. The DNA for the CDR3 is TGTGCCAGTATTGGACGGATAGAAGCTTTCTTT.